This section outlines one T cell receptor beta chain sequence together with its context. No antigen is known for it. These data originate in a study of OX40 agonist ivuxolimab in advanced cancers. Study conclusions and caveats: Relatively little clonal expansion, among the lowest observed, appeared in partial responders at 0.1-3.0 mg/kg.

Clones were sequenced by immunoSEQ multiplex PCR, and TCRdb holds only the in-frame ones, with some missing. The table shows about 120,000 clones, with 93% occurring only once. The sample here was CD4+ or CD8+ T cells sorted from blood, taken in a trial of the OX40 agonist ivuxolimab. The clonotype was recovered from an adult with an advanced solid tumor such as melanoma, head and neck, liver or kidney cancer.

The CDR3 sequence: CASSEVRDWDYTF. In DNA form, the CDR3 reads TGTGCCAGCAGTGAAGTGAGGGATTGGGACTACACCTTC. The gene calls are TRBV6-1 and TRBJ1-2; the D is unclear. From germline, CDR1 is MNHNS and CDR2 SASEGT. V was shortened by 1 base and J by 10 bases, with 13 bases between the two germline ends. The CDR3 runs 13 residues.